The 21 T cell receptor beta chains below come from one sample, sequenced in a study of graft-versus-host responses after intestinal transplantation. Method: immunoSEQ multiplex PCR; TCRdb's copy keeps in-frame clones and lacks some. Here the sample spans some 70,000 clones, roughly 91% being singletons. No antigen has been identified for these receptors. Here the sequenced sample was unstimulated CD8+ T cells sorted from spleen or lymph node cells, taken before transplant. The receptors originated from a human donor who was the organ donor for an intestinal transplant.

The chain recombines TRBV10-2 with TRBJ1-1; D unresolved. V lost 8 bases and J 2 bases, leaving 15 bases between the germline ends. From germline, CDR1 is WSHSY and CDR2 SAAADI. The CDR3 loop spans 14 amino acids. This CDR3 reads CASALTVINTEAFF. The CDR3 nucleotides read TGCGCCAGCGCTCTGACGGTGATTAACACTGAAGCTTTCTTT.

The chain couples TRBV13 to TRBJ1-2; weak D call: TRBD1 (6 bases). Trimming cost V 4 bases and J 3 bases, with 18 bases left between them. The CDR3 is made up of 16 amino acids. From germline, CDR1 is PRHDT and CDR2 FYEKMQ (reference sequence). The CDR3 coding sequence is TGTGCCAGCAGCTCTTGGGGGGCAGACCTCGACTATGGCTACACCTTC. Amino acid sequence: CASSSWGADLDYGYTF. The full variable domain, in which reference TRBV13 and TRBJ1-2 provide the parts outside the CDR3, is AAGVIQSPRHLIKEKRETATLKCYPIPRHDTVYWYQQGPGQDPQFLISFYEKMQSDKGSIPDRFSAQQFSDYHSELNMSSLELGDSALYFCASSSWGADLDYGYTFGSGTRLTVV.

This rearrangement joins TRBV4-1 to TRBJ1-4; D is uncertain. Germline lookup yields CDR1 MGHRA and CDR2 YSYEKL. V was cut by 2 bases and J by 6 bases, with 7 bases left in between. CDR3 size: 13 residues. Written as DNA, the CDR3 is TGCGCCAGCAGCCAACCCCCCGATGAAAAACTGTTTTTT. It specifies CASSQPPDEKLFF.

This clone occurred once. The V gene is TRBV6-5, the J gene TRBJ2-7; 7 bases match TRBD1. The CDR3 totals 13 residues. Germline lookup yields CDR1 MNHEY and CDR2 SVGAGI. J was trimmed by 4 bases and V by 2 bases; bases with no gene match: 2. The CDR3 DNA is TGTGCCAGCAGTTACGACAGGGCGTACGAGCAGTACTTC. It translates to CASSYDRAYEQYF.

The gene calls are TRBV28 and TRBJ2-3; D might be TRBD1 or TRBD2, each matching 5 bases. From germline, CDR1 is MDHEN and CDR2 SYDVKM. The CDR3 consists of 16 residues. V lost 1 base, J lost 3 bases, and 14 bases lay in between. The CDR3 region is CASSLSGLKLTDTQYF. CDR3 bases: TGTGCCAGCAGTTTATCGGGGCTCAAGCTGACAGATACGCAGTATTTT.

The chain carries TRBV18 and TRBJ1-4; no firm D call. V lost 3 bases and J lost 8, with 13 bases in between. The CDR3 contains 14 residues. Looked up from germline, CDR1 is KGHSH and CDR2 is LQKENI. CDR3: CASSPGRPREKLFF. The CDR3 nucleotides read TGTGCCAGCTCACCCGGCAGGCCGAGGGAAAAACTGTTTTTT.

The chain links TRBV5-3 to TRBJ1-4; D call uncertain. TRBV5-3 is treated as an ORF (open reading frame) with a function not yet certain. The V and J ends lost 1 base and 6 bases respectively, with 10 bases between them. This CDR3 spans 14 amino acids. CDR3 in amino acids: CARSLLRVDEKLFF. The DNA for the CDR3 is TGTGCCAGAAGCTTGCTCCGGGTAGATGAAAAACTGTTTTTT.

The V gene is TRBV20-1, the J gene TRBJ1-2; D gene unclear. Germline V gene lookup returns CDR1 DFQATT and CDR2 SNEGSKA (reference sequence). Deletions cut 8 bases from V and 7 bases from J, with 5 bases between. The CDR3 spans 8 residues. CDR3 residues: CSRGGYTF. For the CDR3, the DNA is TGCAGTCGGGGTGGCTACACCTTC.

CDR3 DNA: TGTGCCAGCCCTAATGGCGAGGGAGACTCTTATGGCTACACCTTC. Protein product: CASPNGEGDSYGYTF. This chain joins TRBV25-1 and TRBJ1-2; no clear D gene. This CDR3 is built from 15 residues. The germline CDR1 and CDR2 sequences are MGHDK and SYGVNS. V was trimmed by 8 bases and J by 5 bases, leaving 21 bases between them.

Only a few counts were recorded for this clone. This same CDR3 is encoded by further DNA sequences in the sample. This CDR3 is CASSLPGGETQYF. The CDR3 nucleotides are TGTGCCAGCAGTTTGCCGGGGGGAGAGACCCAGTACTTC. This chain connects TRBV28 to TRBJ2-5; TRBD2 agrees at 7 bases. The V segment lost 3 bases and the J segment 4 bases; nucleotides outside the gene matches: 2. CDR3 length equals 13 residues. The germline gives CDR1 MDHEN, CDR2 SYDVKM.

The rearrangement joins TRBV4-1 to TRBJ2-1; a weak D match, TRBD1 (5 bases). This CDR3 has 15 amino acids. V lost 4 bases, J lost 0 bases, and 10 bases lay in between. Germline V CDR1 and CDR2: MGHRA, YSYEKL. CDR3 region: CASSPWGSSYNEQFF. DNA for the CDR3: TGCGCCAGCAGCCCTTGGGGCAGCTCCTACAATGAGCAGTTCTTC.

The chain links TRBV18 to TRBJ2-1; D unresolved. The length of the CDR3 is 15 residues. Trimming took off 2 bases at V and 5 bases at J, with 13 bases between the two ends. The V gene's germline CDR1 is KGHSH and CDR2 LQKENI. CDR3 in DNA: TGTGCCAGCTCACCAATGGGGTTTCGGAACAATGAGCAGTTCTTC. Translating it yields CASSPMGFRNNEQFF.

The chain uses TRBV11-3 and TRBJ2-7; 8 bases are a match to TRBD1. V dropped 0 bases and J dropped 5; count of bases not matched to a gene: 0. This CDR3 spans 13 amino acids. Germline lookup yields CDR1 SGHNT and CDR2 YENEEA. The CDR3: CASSLETGDEQYF. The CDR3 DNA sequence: TGTGCCAGCAGCTTAGAGACAGGGGACGAGCAGTACTTC.

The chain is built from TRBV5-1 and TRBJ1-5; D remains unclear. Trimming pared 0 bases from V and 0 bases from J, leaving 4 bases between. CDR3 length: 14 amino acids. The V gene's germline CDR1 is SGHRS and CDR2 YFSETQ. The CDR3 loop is CASSLGVSNQPQHF. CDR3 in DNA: TGCGCCAGCAGCTTGGGGGTTAGCAATCAGCCCCAGCATTTT.

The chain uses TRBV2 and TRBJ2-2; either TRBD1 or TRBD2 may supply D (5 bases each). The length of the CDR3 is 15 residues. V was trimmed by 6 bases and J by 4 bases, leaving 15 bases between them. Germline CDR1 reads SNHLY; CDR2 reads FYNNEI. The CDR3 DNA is TGTGCCAGCAGCACGGGGACGTCGAGCACCGGGGAGCTGTTTTTT. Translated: CASSTGTSSTGELFF.

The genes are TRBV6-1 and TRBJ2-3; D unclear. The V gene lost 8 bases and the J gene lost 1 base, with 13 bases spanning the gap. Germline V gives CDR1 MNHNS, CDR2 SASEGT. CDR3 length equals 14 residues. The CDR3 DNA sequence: TGTGCCAGCTCCGGGCTCGGCGGCACAGATACGCAGTATTTT. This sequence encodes CASSGLGGTDTQYF.

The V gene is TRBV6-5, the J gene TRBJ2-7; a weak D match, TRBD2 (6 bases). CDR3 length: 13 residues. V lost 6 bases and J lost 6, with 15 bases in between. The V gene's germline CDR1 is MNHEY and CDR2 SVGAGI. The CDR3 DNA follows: TGTGCCAGCAGGTGGCCCCGGCGGGGCGAGCAGTACTTC. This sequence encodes CASRWPRRGEQYF.

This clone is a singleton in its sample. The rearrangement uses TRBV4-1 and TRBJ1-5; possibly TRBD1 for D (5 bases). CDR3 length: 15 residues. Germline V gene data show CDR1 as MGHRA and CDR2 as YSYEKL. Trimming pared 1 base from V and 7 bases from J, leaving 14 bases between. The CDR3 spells CASSQGEQGGQPQHF. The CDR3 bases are TGCGCCAGCAGCCAAGGGGAGCAGGGTGGGCAGCCCCAGCATTTT.

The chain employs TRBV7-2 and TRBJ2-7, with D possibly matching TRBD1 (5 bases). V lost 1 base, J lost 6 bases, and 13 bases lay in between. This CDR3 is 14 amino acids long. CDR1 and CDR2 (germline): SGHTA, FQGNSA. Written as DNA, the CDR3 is TGTGCCAGCAGCTTAGAAGGGGCAGGATCCGAGCAGTACTTC. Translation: CASSLEGAGSEQYF.

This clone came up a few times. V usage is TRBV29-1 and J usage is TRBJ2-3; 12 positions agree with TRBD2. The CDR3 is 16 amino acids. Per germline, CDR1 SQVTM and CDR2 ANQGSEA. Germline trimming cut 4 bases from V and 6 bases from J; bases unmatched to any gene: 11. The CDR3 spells CSVAQFTSGGHDTQYF. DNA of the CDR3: TGCAGCGTTGCCCAATTCACTAGCGGGGGGCACGATACGCAGTATTTT.

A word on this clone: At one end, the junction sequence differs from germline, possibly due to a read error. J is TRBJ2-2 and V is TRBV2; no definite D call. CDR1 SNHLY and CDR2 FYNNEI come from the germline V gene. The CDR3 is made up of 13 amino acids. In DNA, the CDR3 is TGTGCCAGCTGTGAGGAGAACACCGGGGAGCTGTTTTTT. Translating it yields CASCEENTGELFF.